This TCR beta chain originates from a study of T cell changes during pregnancy in multiple sclerosis (dated by TCRdb to about 2019). Regarding the research as a whole: The study examined how the T cell repertoire changed over the course of pregnancy in women with multiple sclerosis.

Sequences MNHNS (CDR1) and SASEGT (CDR2) are obtained from the germline V gene. The junction shows trimming of 3 bases on V and 5 bases on J, plus 11 bases between the germline ends. The CDR3 measures 13 amino acids from cysteine to phenylalanine. Only CDR3 DNA remains: 39 bases, in frame from the first base. With regard to this clone: The antigen it binds to is not known. No base quality values were provided; no much bigger clone lies one nucleotide off.

Libraries came from the immunoSEQ multiplex PCR assay. Not all clones reach the TCRdb copy of this immuneACCESS table, which keeps in-frame sequences only. Checked studies attribute under half of the gap to unresolved V genes and leave the rest unexplained. Here the sample has more than 70,000 clones; 93% occur a single time. The ten largest clones represent around 2.3% of the sample. The TCR comes from a female donor with multiple sclerosis, enrolled in a pregnancy study. The chain is encoded by TRBV6-1 joined to TRBJ2-7; a tentative D call is TRBD2 (5 bases match). The source was peripheral blood, collected in the second trimester of pregnancy. The base sequence is TGTGCCAGCAGTGACTACGCGGGCAACGAGCAGTACTTC. Translation gives CASSDYAGNEQYF.